This paragraph reports one T cell receptor (beta chain). Between the trimmed V and J ends, which lost 3 bases and 0 bases, there was a span of 12 bases. The CDR3 consists of 15 residues. CDR1 is KGHSH, CDR2 LQKENI, per germline. This record belongs to a study of blood T cell repertoires in COVID-19. About the study: Both acute and convalescent COVID-19 samples were obtained from the United States, Italy and Spain. T cells, B-cell-depleted T cells, or PBMCs supplied cDNA or gDNA.

Original processing methods: Researchers report that nucleated cell counts were estimated from reference gene primer amplification. Only in-frame clones appear in the TCRdb table, and some are missing; sequencing was by immunoSEQ multiplex PCR. The V and J calls and clone size come from that table; D and trimming were worked out from the DNA. The data contain about 200,000 clones, about 84% of them singletons. The TCR was taken from a man in his forties or fifties with acute COVID-19. The sequenced sample was PBMCs or T cells enriched from blood (not recorded which). This chain joins TRBV18 and TRBJ2-7; no firm D call. CDR3 sequence: CASSPIRASSYEQYF. CDR3 bases: TGTGCCAGCTCACCCATACGTGCCAGCTCCTACGAGCAGTACTTC.